This T cell receptor beta chain is drawn from a study of T cells in Graves' hyperthyroidism and ophthalmopathy (dated by TCRdb to the late 2010s). A note on the overall study: Peripheral blood samples were taken at initial diagnosis, before any treatment was given. To identify distinguishing TCR V-J signatures, a discovery cohort of about a hundred patients was used, comprising 43 with Graves' ophthalmopathy and roughly 60 with stable Graves' hyperthyroidism. An independent validation cohort of under 20 hyperthyroidism patients and about 16 patients who later progressed to ophthalmopathy tested prospective prediction of ophthalmopathy. For training and testing, the 100 or so patients in the discovery cohort were randomly divided in a 7:3 ratio. Thyroid tissue and blood T-cell repertoires from six Graves' hyperthyroidism patients were also compared in the study. After sampling, hyperthyroidism patients received methimazole starting at 30 mg daily, and ophthalmopathy patients received high-dose intravenous methylprednisolone. The paper describes TCR Vbeta CDR3 sequencing of 135 peripheral blood samples, made up of under 50 ophthalmopathy patients, some 80 hyperthyroidism patients and 17 progressor patients.

Beyond this particular receptor, the publication reports: In validation, progression to ophthalmopathy was predicted by the model with 70.59% sensitivity and around 76% specificity, a median of 6.5 months before onset. Ophthalmopathy was separated from stable hyperthyroidism by a 13 V-J signature model, with roughly 88% sensitivity and about 81% specificity obtained in cross-validation and 80%/75% obtained in testing. Sample size was not statistically predetermined, and blinding of investigators to group allocation was not performed. Blood samples also contained most of the expanded thyroid clonotypes (frequency above 0.001), which suggests that blood repertoires may reflect thyroid immune responses.

A patient counted as having stable Graves' hyperthyroidism if no progression to ophthalmopathy occurred over 18 months of follow-up. Hyperthyroidism patients were newly diagnosed, with disease duration under 2 months, and aged 18 to 65 years. Patients with uncontrolled infections, other autoimmune diseases, pregnancy or lactation were excluded. Diagnoses were established on the basis of clinical symptoms, serum thyroxine and TRAb, thyroid ultrasound, and orbital computed tomography. PBMCs were separated from roughly 10 ml of fresh peripheral blood using Ficoll-Paque density gradient centrifugation. Total RNA was extracted using Trizol reagent, and RNA quality was assessed on an Agilent 2100 Bioanalyzer. Counted from cysteine to phenylalanine, this CDR3 has 14 amino acids. The entry retains the CDR3 DNA only, 42 bases that are in frame from base 1. From the germline V gene, CDR1 is LGHNA and CDR2 is YSLEER. V and J are trimmed by 4 bases and 7 bases, and the gene matches miss 7 bases of the junction.

Points on this clonotype: Its antigen is not yet known. One base away there is no much larger clone; base qualities are not given.

The TCR beta CDR3 regions were amplified from RNA transcripts. The TCR CDR3 was subjected to a first round of RT-PCR using the HTBI primer set and the Qiagen OneStep RT-PCR kit. Libraries were constructed in a second round of multiplex PCR, after which size selection and purification were carried out. Sequencing of the libraries was done on an Illumina HiSeq2000 using paired-end 100 bp reads. Turning to the authors' computational methods: Raw data were processed with SOAPnuke, discarding reads with adapters, uncalled bases, mean Phred below 15, or no exact constant-primer or identifier match. COPE v1.2.5 was used to merge high-quality paired reads, and clonotypes were defined as unique nucleotide sequences. Clonotypes were aligned to IMGT TRBV, TRBD and TRBJ reference segments using MiTCR v1.1. Only V-J combinations with frequency above 0.0001, covering 99.2% of repertoires, were analysed. A TCS score was defined as the ratio between F50 (clonal expansion) and ExV (chaos), using BLOSUM62-based TCRdist between CDR3 peptides within each V-J. Welch's t-statistics and random forest reduced around 520 V-J features to 10 to 15, which were used in a naive Bayes classifier (R e1071). The public reads were reanalyzed by TCRdb: fastp trimming at Q25, MiXCR alignment, in-frame beta chains only. Rows matching on CDR3 protein sequence are summarized as one entry with the most common DNA and genes. Here the V and J calls rest on TCRdb's processing, not on the authors' analysis. Here the sample has roughly 720,000 distinct CDR3 sequences; roughly a sixth occur a single time. Together, the top ten hold about 16% of the sample.

Sequencing was done on a sample of blood. This TCR came from a man aged 50 to 59 with Graves' hyperthyroidism. The chain links TRBV4-3 with TRBJ2-5; 9 bases in the junction line up with TRBD1. The CDR3 protein: CASSPGQGMGTQYF. Here is the DNA: TGCGCCAGCAGCCCCGGACAGGGGATGGGGACCCAGTACTTC.